This paragraph covers one TCR beta chain sequence. Its antigen remains unknown. The ends lost 6 bases at V and 4 bases at J; junction bases unmatched: 9. The V gene's germline CDR1 is LNHDA and CDR2 SQIVND (reference sequence). The CDR3 runs 15 residues. The data are from a study of shared clonotypes between healthy human individuals. Study-level information: Three plates were used per donor for CD4 naive, three for CD4 memory, two for CD8 naive and one for CD8 memory.

Study-level points and caveats: It was expected that sequencing depth would affect clonotype sharing among donors.

For every subset, genomic DNA was evenly distributed across several immunoSEQ plates. Per the original methods: From ImmunoSEQ came sequences covering only the junction and carrying no quality scores, so filtering differed. Profiling relied on immunoSEQ multiplex PCR, and the TCRdb table lists in-frame clones only, not all of them. Clonal size and the V and J genes are those of that table, whereas D and trimming came from the DNA. The data contain 2 million to 3 million clones, around 90% of them singletons. Sequenced material: naive CD4+ T cells sorted from blood. Stated subset: CD45RA+ positively selected. The J gene is TRBJ1-5, the V gene TRBV19; 7 positions match TRBD1. This TCR derives from a man between 18 and 35 years old in good health. CDR3 loop: CASSRRTGPNQPQHF. The DNA of the CDR3 is TGTGCCAGTAGCCGTCGGACAGGCCCAAATCAGCCCCAGCATTTT.